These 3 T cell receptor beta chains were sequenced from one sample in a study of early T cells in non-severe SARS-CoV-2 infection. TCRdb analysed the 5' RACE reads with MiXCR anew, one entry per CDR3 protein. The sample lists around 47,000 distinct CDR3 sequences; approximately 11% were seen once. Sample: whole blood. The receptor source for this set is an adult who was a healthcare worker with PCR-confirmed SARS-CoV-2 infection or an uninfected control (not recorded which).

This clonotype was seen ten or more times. The CDR3 sequence is CASSLESGLGKGYTF. The CDR3 nucleotides are TGTGCCAGCAGTTTGGAGAGTGGATTAGGCAAGGGCTACACCTTC. V usage is TRBV12-3 or TRBV12-4 and J usage is TRBJ1-2; no firm D call. CDR3 size: 15 residues. Deletions cut 3 bases from V and 8 bases from J, with 19 bases between.

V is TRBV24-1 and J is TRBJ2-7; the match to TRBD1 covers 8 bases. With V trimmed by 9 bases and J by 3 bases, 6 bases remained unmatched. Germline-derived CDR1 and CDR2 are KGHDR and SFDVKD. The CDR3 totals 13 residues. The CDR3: CATQGANDYEQYF. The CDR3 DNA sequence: TGTGCCACCCAGGGGGCGAACGACTACGAGCAGTACTTC.

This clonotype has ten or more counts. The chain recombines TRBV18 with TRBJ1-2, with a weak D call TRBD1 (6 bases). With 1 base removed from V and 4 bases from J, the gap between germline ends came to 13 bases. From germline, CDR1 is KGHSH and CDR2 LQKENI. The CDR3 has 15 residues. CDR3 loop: CASSPLDRVRYGYTF. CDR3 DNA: TGTGCCAGCTCACCACTGGACAGAGTACGCTATGGCTACACCTTC.